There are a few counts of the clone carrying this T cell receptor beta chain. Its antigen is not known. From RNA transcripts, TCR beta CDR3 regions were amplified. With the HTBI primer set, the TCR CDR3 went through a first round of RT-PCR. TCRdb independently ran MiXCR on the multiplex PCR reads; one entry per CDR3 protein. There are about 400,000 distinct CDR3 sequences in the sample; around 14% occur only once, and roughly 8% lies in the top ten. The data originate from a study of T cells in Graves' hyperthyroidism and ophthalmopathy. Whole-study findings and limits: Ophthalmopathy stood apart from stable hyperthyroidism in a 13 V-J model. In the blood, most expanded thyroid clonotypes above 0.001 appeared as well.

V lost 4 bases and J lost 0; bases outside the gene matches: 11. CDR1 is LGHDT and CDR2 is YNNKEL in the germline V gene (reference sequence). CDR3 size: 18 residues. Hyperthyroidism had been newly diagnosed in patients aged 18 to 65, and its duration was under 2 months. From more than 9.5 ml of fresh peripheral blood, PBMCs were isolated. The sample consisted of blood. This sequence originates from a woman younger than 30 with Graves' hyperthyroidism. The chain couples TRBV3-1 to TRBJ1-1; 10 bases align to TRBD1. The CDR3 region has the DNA TGTGCCAGCAGCCCCGACGGGGGACAGGGGAGGATGAACACTGAAGCTTTCTTT. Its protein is CASSPDGGQGRMNTEAFF.